This TCR beta chain appears in the sequencing data of a study of cytomegalovirus exposure and HLA in healthy donors (dated by TCRdb to the late 2010s). At the level of the whole study: In an earlier analysis of 450 to 750 of the donors, 276 Gb of sequence data and approximately 100 million unique TCR beta sequences from roughly 180 million T cells were reported. Roughly 300 gigabases of sequencing data and 70 million to 95 million unique TCR sequences made up an early release that covered 640 HLA-typed donors. Of the roughly 400 genotyped donors, 81% fell in the genetic ancestry cluster associated with self-reported Caucasian donors. The study aimed to test whether signatures of past pathogen exposure could be identified by cataloging public T cell receptors. The study profiled the T cell repertoires of about 640 subjects by immunosequencing and related them to cytomegalovirus serostatus. A separate validation cohort of roughly 130 different subjects was used in addition to the 666-subject first cohort. To predict cytomegalovirus infection status, the study combined high-throughput TCR immunosequencing, statistical association of individual TCRs with disease status, and machine learning. In a later analysis, previously published TCR beta repertoires from more than 500 donors were re-analyzed and high-resolution HLA genotyping was added so that TCR occurrence patterns could be studied. Rather than drawing on any new phenotypic data, the later analysis identified candidate immune exposures from TCR beta sequences and the way those sequences occurred across donors. An earlier analysis of 450 to 750 of the donors used high-throughput TCR beta sequencing to judge whether each TCR beta V gene segment behaved as functional or pseudogenic. Donor age, sex, ethnicity and CMV serostatus were collected together with the repertoire data. In a later genetic analysis, genome-wide SNP genotypes for about 65% of the 666 donors were used, and that subset was treated as a discovery cohort. All discovery cohort repertoires had been generated using a single sequencing platform. HLA typing covered class I and class II loci at four-digit resolution. The number of donors typed differed by locus, with about 629-630 for A, B, C, DRB1 and DQB1, 522 for DQA1, 600 to 610 for DPA1, and over 400 for DPB1. Several DR-DQ haplotypes were handled as single units for association and clustering, since linkage in the cohort was strong. On average, roughly 240,000 unique TCR beta nucleotide sequences were sequenced per donor among a few hundred genotyped donors of the cohort, with 15% to 20% of those sequences being non-productive.

The cohort comprised some 680 healthy bone marrow donors. All cohort members were sampled while nominally healthy, although unrecorded immune exposures were likely present. The donor tested CMV seronegative, placing the donor among the approximately 360 seronegative members of the cohort. A peripheral blood sample was provided by each donor, and peripheral blood mononuclear cells were used for TCR beta sequencing. The Qiagen DNeasy Blood Extraction Kit was used to extract genomic DNA from the blood cell samples. From its cysteine to its phenylalanine, the CDR3 spans 15 amino acids. The sequence is cut down to CDR3 DNA, 45 bases in frame from base 1. Trimming takes 1 base off V and 7 bases off J; junction bases not matched to a gene: 6. Per the germline V gene, SGHTA is the CDR1 and FQGTGA is the CDR2. What the work shows at the level of the full study, not this receptor alone: A total of some 180 TCR beta chains were listed by the study as associated with cytomegalovirus. In a later genetic analysis, fewer N-insertions in productive TCRs were reported among donors in an Asian-associated ancestry cluster than the approximately 710-donor mean. According to a later analysis, TCR association rates differed among HLA loci, with DRB1 alleles showing the most associated TCRs and HLA-C alleles showing the fewest. V-gene and J-gene trimming of TCR beta chains was associated with a missense DCLRE1C variant in a later genetic analysis, and the association was replicated in an independent cohort. Several of the top co-occurrence clusters appeared to be linked to parvovirus B19, influenza, CMV and Epstein-Barr virus, according to a later analysis. The presence/absence analyses assumed that sequencing depth was roughly uniform across donors, and that assumption may not be true. In this cohort, only TCR beta chains were sequenced, and detectable features were limited by the absence of alpha or paired-chain data. The authors suggested that the approach could potentially be generalized to other disease states and immunological phenotypes. According to a later analysis, most CMV-associated TCR beta chains appeared to be HLA-restricted, and the HLA associations seemed to be driven largely by CMV exposure. When HLA alleles, especially DR and DQ, strongly co-occurred, attributing TCR associations to individual alleles was difficult. A further reported finding was that TCR beta sequences accurately predicted the HLA-A and HLA-B alleles for most subjects in the first cohort. Because counts were too low, seventeen rarely observed V segments, including chromosome 9 orphons, were excluded from the earlier analysis of 587 of the donors. Because HLA typing was missing for some donors at each locus, association tests included only the typed subset. At a false discovery rate of 0.05, a later analysis linked about 16,000 TCR beta sequences to specific HLA alleles. In vitro tests confirmed that a few of the cytomegalovirus-associated TCR beta chains recognize cytomegalovirus antigens. Some IMGT-functional V segments, including TRBV6-2 and TRBV6-3, could not be told apart with the 87-base-pair reads, so those segments were excluded. The classifier was reported to diagnose cytomegalovirus status with high specificity and sensitivity in both the original and validation cohorts. In a later analysis, HLA-associated TCR beta chains were found to be more clonally expanded and to have lower generation probabilities than equally common non-associated chains. A group of highly shared sequence variants was considered likely to be a technical artifact of the sequencing pipeline. Across donors, most TCR sequences were observed very rarely, whereas some public TCRs were present in many individuals. An earlier analysis of around 540 of the donors showed that most TCR beta V segments appeared in productive rearrangements either about 87% or about 30% of the time, which broadly matched IMGT annotations. Linkage disequilibrium might explain the correlated functional status among segregating V segments, but an unknown experimental factor could not be excluded. The only immune exposure information available for the cohort was CMV serostatus.

The library was made by the immunoSEQ multiplex PCR assay. For the multiplex PCR, a mixture combining 60 forward primers for TCR Vbeta segments and 13 reverse primers for TCR Jbeta segments was used. The CDR3 region of rearranged TCR beta genes was amplified from genomic DNA with a multiplex PCR assay. On the Illumina HiSeq System, the amplified TCR beta libraries were sequenced as 87-base-pair reads. The paper's processing steps were these. A later analysis tallied some 79 million unique TCR beta chains across the roughly 610 repertoires, and around 9.9 million of those chains were shared by two or more donors. A nearest-neighbor algorithm error-corrected the raw reads and collapsed the reads into unique sequences, merging closely related sequences to remove PCR and sequencing errors. Alignment of CDR3 sequences to IMGT reference sequences was used to assign V, D and J gene segments. For a sequence to be retained, a match of at least six nucleotides to both a V gene segment and a J gene segment was required. A rearrangement counted as productive if the CDR3 had no stop codons and remained in frame with V and J, and every other rearrangement counted as non-productive. Following IMGT convention, CDR3 was defined as the stretch from the second conserved V-encoded cysteine to the conserved J-encoded phenylalanine. Sequences without an unambiguous match to a single V gene segment were excluded from the earlier analysis of a few hundred of the donors. An earlier analysis of 587 of the donors called V segments functional above 56.7% productive rearrangements and segregating when the between-donor standard deviation exceeded 5%. A statistical classification framework was built for diagnosing cytomegalovirus status from the catalog of TCR beta chain sequences. In a later analysis, V and J genes were assigned by comparing TCR nucleotide sequences against IMGT/GENE-DB human TR gene sequences. The TCRdist pipeline was used in a later analysis to assign CDR3 sequences and most-parsimonious VDJ recombination scenarios. In a later analysis, every TCR beta chain was defined by the combination of its CDR3 amino acid sequence and its V-gene family, and reads without a unique V-gene family were dropped. In a later analysis, approximately 640 highly shared, low-generation-probability nucleotide sequences were removed to address suspected cross-contamination and a sequencing artifact. For each public chain, a later analysis derived a clonal expansion index from normalized ranks of inferred template counts within each repertoire. Generation probabilities in a later analysis came from a VDJ recombination model fitted to out-of-frame rearrangements, and those results were checked against IGoR. In a later analysis, TCR-TCR, TCR-HLA and TCR-CMV co-occurrence was scored with hypergeometric tests, and a repertoire-size bias correction was applied to TCR pairs. False discovery rates were estimated in a later analysis by permuting HLA or CMV assignments 20 times. In a later analysis, co-occurring TCRs were grouped using DBSCAN, and TCRdist sequence similarity was added for clustering within HLA-allele-positive subsets. Co-occurrence clustering excluded repertoires with fewer than 30,000 or more than 120,000 public chains, plus five with anomalous nucleotide sharing. TCRdb stores this immuneACCESS table with in-frame sequences only. Part of the clones is absent; in the studies checked, under half of the shortfall reflects unresolved V genes, and no reason is known for the rest. The V and J calls and clone size come from that table; D and trimming were worked out from the DNA. The record for this sample contains about 200,000 clones. Roughly 0.74% of the sample goes to the ten largest clones.

In regard to this clone: No cognate antigen has been identified for it.

Material for sequencing was PBMCs. This sequence uses TRBV7-3 and TRBJ2-1; 8 junctional bases match TRBD2. The sequence was collected from a boy younger than 18 in good health and CMV-seronegative. The nucleotide sequence reads TGTGCCAGCAGCTTAAGTAGCGGGGCCCATAATGAGCAGTTCTTC. It specifies CASSLSSGAHNEQFF.